Listed here are 9 T cell receptor beta chains from one sample, sequenced in a study of cytomegalovirus exposure and HLA in healthy donors. The repertoire was sequenced with immunoSEQ multiplex PCR; TCRdb's copy has only in-frame clones and lacks some. The sample has over 150,000 clones, under 90% seen once; the top ten hold 10%. The specimen was PBMCs. Source of these receptors: a woman between 18 and 29 years old in good health and CMV-seropositive.

The V and J genes are TRBV27 and TRBJ2-7; 7 bases line up with TRBD2. Trimming cost V 3 bases and J 2 bases; bases outside gene matches: 7. The CDR3 is made up of 15 amino acids. Germline assignment: CDR1 MNHEY and CDR2 SMNVEV (reference sequence). As DNA, the CDR3 is TGTGCCAGCAGTTTGGCGGCGGGAGTCGCCTACGAGCAGTACTTC. Protein sequence: CASSLAAGVAYEQYF.

The CDR3 is CASSLEEGLSYEQYF. The CDR3 nucleotides read TGTGCCAGCAGCTTAGAGGAGGGCCTGTCCTACGAGCAGTACTTC. The chain links TRBV7-8 to TRBJ2-7, with D tentatively TRBD2 (6 bases). This CDR3 contains 15 residues. Trimming shortened V by 1 base and J by 1 base, and 11 bases separated the two germline ends. Germline V CDR1 and CDR2: SGHVS, FQNEAQ.

V gene TRBV19 combines with J gene TRBJ2-5; possibly TRBD2 for D (8 bases). The CDR3 length is 14 residues. Germline values: CDR1 LNHDA, CDR2 SQIVND (reference sequence). V lost 5 bases and J 6 bases, leaving 16 bases between the germline ends. The CDR3 protein is CASSSREGAKTQYF. For the CDR3, the DNA is TGTGCCAGTAGTTCCCGGGAGGGGGCTAAGACCCAGTACTTC.

The gene calls are TRBV19 and TRBJ1-2; 10 positions agree with TRBD1. The ends lost 5 bases at V and 6 bases at J; junction bases unmatched: 6. This CDR3 region has 14 residues. Germline loops: CDR1 LNHDA, CDR2 SQIVND (reference sequence). CDR3 coding DNA: TGTGCCAGTAGTCCTACTGGGACAGGGGATGGCTACACCTTC. As protein: CASSPTGTGDGYTF.

The V gene is TRBV30, the J gene TRBJ2-7; TRBD1 matches at 7 bases. The CDR3 has 14 amino acids. With 2 bases clipped from V and 5 bases from J, the junction kept 9 bases outside the gene matches. CDR1 is GTSNPN and CDR2 is SVGIG in the germline V gene (reference sequence). CDR3 protein: CAWSLRQGAHEQYF. The CDR3 DNA sequence: TGTGCCTGGAGTCTCCGACAGGGAGCCCACGAGCAGTACTTC. The full variable domain, with the rest looked up from reference TRBV30 and TRBJ2-7, is SQTIHQWPATLVQPVGSPLSLECTVEGTSNPNLYWYRQAAGRGLQLLFYSVGIGQISSEVPQNLSASRPQDRQFILSSKKLLLSDSGFYLCAWSLRQGAHEQYFGPGTRLTVT.

The chain couples TRBV7-9 to TRBJ2-7; 12 nucleotides match TRBD2. The CDR3 loop spans 14 amino acids. The V segment lost 7 bases and the J segment 4 bases; nucleotides outside the gene matches: 5. Germline CDR1 and CDR2: SEHNR and FQNEAQ (reference sequence). CDR3 sequence (DNA): TGTGCCAGCACCGGACTAGCGGGAAAGTACGAGCAGTACTTC. It codes for CASTGLAGKYEQYF.

In DNA, the CDR3 is TGTGCCAGCTCACCAGAGAGGCGGAACTATGGCTACACCTTC. It is translated as CASSPERRNYGYTF. The chain recombines TRBV18 with TRBJ1-2; no reliable D call. Germline CDR1 reads KGHSH; CDR2 reads LQKENI. This CDR3 is built from 14 residues. Trimming left V 2 bases short and J 2 bases short, with 9 bases between.

The genes are TRBV19 and TRBJ2-4; 9 nucleotides align to TRBD1. The V segment lost 6 bases and the J segment 7 bases; nucleotides outside the gene matches: 4. Germline assignment: CDR1 LNHDA and CDR2 SQIVND (reference sequence). The CDR3 contains 13 residues. The chain's CDR3 is CASRRTGENIQYF. The CDR3 region has the DNA TGTGCCAGTAGGCGGACAGGGGAGAACATTCAGTACTTC. Drawing the rest from reference TRBV19 and TRBJ2-4, the complete variable domain is DGGITQSPKYLFRKEGQNVTLSCEQNLNHDAMYWYRQDPGQGLRLIYYSQIVNDFQKGDIAEGYSVSREKKESFPLTVTSAQKNPTAFYLCASRRTGENIQYFGAGTRLSVL.

The rearrangement joins TRBV5-6 to TRBJ1-1; D is undetermined. Germline V gene lookup returns CDR1 SGHDT and CDR2 YYEEEE. V was cut by 3 bases and J by 3 bases, with 27 bases left in between. The CDR3 length is 19 residues. The CDR3 DNA sequence: TGTGCCAGCAGCTCCTCACACCTAACCCGCACCCCTCGGGACACTGAAGCTTTCTTT. As protein: CASSSSHLTRTPRDTEAFF.